These 5 T cell receptor beta chains came from one sample sequenced in a study of CD8 T cells in ankylosing spondylitis. TCRdb used MiXCR to reprocess the 5' RACE reads, holding one entry per CDR3 protein. Counted here are more than 150,000 distinct CDR3 sequences, approximately 10% occurring once; the ten biggest clones make up almost 30%. Material: blood, either unsorted or a sorted T cell fraction (not recorded which). The receptors originated from a male donor with ankylosing spondylitis or in good health (not recorded which).

Ten or more counts support this clonotype. This chain uses TRBV12-3 or TRBV12-4 with TRBJ1-1; TRBD1 matches at 9 bases. The V segment lost 2 bases and the J segment 7 bases; nucleotides outside the gene matches: 14. The CDR3 extends over 17 amino acids. Here the CDR3 reads CASSLSRGQGITREAFF. CDR3 nucleotide sequence: TGTGCCAGCAGTTTAAGTAGAGGACAGGGGATCACTCGTGAAGCTTTCTTT.

This clonotype has ten or more counts. V and J are TRBV28 and TRBJ2-5, with D perhaps TRBD2 (6 bases). There are 17 residues in the CDR3. The V end lost 7 bases, the J end lost 5 bases, and 26 bases lay between the germline ends. Per germline, CDR1 MDHEN and CDR2 SYDVKM. CDR3 coding DNA: TGTGCCAGCAAAAAGACGTCCCCTCGGGGGTCTCTCGAGACCCAGTACTTC. Its translation is CASKKTSPRGSLETQYF.

This clonotype was observed a few times. This may arise from a read error, as a much more abundant clone is one base away. This chain uses TRBV6-1 with TRBJ1-5; the match to TRBD1 covers 8 bases. Germline CDR1 MNHNS, CDR2 SASEGT. CDR3 length: 14 residues. The J segment lost 2 bases and the V segment lost 6 bases, leaving 3 bases of the junction unmatched. CDR3 in amino acids: CASSDRGGNQPQHF. CDR3 sequence (DNA): TGTGCCAGCAGCGACAGGGGTGGCAATCAGCCCCAGCATTTT.

This clonotype showed up many times. The chain combines TRBV20-1 with TRBJ2-1; TRBD2 is a possible D gene (6 bases). CDR1 and CDR2 from the germline V gene are DFQATT and SNEGSKA (reference sequence). The CDR3 covers 15 residues. The V gene lost 0 bases and the J gene lost 1 base, with 10 bases spanning the gap. The CDR3 sequence is CSARDRAGSYNEQFF. CDR3 DNA: TGCAGTGCTAGAGATCGGGCGGGGTCCTACAATGAGCAGTTCTTC.

This clonotype was counted at least ten times. The J gene is TRBJ1-2, the V gene TRBV6-5, with a tentative D call TRBD1 (6 bases). The CDR3 contains 12 residues. Per germline, CDR1 MNHEY and CDR2 SVGAGI. V was cut by 5 bases and J by 7 bases, with 11 bases left in between. CDR3 nucleotide sequence: TGTGCCAGCAGTAACAGGGATAGTGGCTACACCTTC. The encoded protein is CASSNRDSGYTF.